This T cell receptor (beta chain) stems from a study of T-cell reconstitution after alpha-beta-depleted transplantation in children. V was trimmed by 5 bases and J by 5 bases, leaving 12 bases between them. The CDR3 spans 13 residues. This clonotype was found many times. Library preparation (for TCRbeta) was performed with unique molecular identifiers. In TCRdb, the PCR reads were re-called with MiXCR into one record per CDR3 protein. In the table there are approximately 200,000 distinct CDR3 sequences, 13% to 15% of which are singletons. The sequences come from PBMCs from the stem cell graft donor, collected from the stem cell graft. This receptor was identified in a human donor who donated a stem cell graft to a child with acute lymphoblastic leukemia. The chain is built from TRBV12-3 or TRBV12-4 and TRBJ1-1; D gene uncertain. This CDR3 reads CASSLPGRTEAFF. The CDR3 DNA sequence: TGTGCCAGCAGTCTCCCCGGACGGACTGAAGCTTTCTTT.